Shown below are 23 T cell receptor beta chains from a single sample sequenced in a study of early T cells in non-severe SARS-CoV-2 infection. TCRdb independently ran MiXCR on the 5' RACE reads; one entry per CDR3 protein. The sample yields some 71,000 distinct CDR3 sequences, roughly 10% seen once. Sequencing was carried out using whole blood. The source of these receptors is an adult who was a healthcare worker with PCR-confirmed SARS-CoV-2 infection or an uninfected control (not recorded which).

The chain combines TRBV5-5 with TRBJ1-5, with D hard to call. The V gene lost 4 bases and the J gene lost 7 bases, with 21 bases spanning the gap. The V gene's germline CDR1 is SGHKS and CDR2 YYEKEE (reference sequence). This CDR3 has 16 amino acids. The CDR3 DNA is TGTGCCAGCAGCCACCACCTGGGAATGGATAACCAGCCCCAGCATTTT. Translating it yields CASSHHLGMDNQPQHF.

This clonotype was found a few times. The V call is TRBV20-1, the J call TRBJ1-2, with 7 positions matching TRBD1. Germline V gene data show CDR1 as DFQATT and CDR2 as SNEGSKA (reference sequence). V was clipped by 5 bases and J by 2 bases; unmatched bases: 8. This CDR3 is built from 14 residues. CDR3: CSAPYRGRNYGYTF. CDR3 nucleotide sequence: TGCAGTGCTCCATACAGGGGCCGCAACTATGGCTACACCTTC.

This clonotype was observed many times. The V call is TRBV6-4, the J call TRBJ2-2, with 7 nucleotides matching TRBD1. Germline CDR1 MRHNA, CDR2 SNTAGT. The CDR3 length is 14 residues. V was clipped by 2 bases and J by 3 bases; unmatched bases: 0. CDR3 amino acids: CASSDGTDTGELFF. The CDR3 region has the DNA TGTGCCAGCAGTGACGGGACAGACACCGGGGAGCTGTTTTTT.

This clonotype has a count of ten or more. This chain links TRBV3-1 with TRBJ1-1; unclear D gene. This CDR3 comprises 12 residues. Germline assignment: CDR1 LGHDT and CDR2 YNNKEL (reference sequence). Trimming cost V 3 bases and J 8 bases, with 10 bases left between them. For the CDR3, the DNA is TGTGCCAGCAGCCAGTCCGGCAGGGAAGCTTTCTTT. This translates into CASSQSGREAFF.

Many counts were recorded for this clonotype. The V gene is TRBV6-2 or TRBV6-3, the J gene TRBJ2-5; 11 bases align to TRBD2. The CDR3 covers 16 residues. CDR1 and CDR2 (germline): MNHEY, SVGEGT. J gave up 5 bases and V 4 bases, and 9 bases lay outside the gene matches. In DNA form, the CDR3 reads TGTGCCAGCAGTTTTACTAGCGGGAGAGGTGCTGAGACCCAGTACTTC. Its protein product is CASSFTSGRGAETQYF.

This CDR3 is CASSSSQRGYTDTQYF. The CDR3, as DNA: TGTGCCAGCAGCTCCTCCCAGCGGGGATACACAGATACGCAGTATTTT. V usage is TRBV7-9 and J usage is TRBJ2-3; 7 nucleotides align to TRBD2. The CDR3 spans 16 residues. Unmatched junction bases numbered 9, after V lost 4 bases and J lost 2 bases. Germline values: CDR1 SEHNR, CDR2 FQNEAQ (reference sequence). Variable domain in full (rest from reference TRBV7-9 and TRBJ2-3): DTGVSQNPRHKITKRGQNVTFRCDPISEHNRLYWYRQTLGQGPEFLTYFQNEAQLEKSRLLSDRFSAERPKGSFSTLEIQRTEQGDSAMYLCASSSSQRGYTDTQYFGPGTRLTVL.

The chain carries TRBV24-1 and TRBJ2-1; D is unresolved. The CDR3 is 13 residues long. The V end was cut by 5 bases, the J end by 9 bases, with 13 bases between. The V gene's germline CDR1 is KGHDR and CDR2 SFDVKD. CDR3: CATSAPPIFEQFF. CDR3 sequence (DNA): TGTGCCACCAGTGCCCCACCGATTTTTGAGCAGTTCTTC.

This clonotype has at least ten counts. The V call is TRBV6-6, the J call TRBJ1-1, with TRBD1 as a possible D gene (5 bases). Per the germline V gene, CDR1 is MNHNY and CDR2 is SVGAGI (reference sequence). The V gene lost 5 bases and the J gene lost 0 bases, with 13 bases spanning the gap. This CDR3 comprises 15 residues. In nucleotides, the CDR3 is TGTGCCAGCAGTAAGTCGGGACGGATGAACACTGAAGCTTTCTTT. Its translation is CASSKSGRMNTEAFF.

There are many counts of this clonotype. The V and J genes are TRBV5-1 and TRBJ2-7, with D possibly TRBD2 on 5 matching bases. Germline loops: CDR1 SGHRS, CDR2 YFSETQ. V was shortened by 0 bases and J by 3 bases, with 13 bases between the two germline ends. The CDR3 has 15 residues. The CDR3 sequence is CASSLGTPQRYEQYF. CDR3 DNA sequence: TGCGCCAGCAGCTTGGGGACTCCCCAACGCTACGAGCAGTACTTC.

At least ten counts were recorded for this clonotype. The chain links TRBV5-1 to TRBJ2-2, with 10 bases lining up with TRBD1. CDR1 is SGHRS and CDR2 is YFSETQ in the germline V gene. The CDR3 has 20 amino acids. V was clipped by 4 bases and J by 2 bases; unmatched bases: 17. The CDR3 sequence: CASSPRSRDRGNLNTGELFF. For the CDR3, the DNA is TGCGCCAGCAGCCCCCGATCTCGGGACAGGGGCAACCTAAACACCGGGGAGCTGTTTTTT.

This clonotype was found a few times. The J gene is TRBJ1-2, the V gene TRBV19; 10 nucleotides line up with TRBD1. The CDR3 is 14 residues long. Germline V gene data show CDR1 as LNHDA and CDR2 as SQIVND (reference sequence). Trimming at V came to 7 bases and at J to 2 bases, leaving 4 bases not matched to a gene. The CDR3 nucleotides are TGTGCCAGTAACCCGACAGGGGGCAACTATGGCTACACCTTC. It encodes CASNPTGGNYGYTF.

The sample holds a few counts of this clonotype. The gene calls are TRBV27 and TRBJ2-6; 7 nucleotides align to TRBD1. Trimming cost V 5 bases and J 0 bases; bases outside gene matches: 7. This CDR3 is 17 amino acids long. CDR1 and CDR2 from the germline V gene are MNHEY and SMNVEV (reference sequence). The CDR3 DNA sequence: TGTGCCAGCAGTCCGGGACAGCGATACTCTGGGGCCAACGTCCTGACTTTC. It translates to CASSPGQRYSGANVLTF. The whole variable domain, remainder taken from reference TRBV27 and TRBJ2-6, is EAQVTQNPRYLITVTGKKLTVTCSQNMNHEYMSWYRQDPGLGLRQIYYSMNVEVTDKGDVPEGYKVSRKEKRNFPLILESPSPNQTSLYFCASSPGQRYSGANVLTFGAGSRLTVL.

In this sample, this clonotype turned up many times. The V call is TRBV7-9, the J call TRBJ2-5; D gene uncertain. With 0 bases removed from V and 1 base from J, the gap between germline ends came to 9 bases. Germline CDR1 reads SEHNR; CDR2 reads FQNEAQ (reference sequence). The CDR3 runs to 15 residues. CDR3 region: CASSLAFGLQETQYF. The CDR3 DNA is TGTGCCAGCAGCTTAGCATTCGGGCTCCAAGAGACCCAGTACTTC.

The CDR3 region has the DNA TGTGCCAGCAGATCGACTAGCGGGAGTAAACGAGACTACGAGCAGTACTTC. Protein product: CASRSTSGSKRDYEQYF. The chain combines TRBV6-2 or TRBV6-3 with TRBJ2-7; 12 bases agree with TRBD2. V dropped 6 bases and J dropped 3; count of bases not matched to a gene: 12. The CDR3 runs to 17 residues. CDR1 is MNHEY, CDR2 SVGEGT, per germline.

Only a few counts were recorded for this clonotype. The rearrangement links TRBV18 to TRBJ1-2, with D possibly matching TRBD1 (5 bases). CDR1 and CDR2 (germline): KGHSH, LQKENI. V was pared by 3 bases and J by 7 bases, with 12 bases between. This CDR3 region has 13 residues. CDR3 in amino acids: CASSPTDLGGYTF. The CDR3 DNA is TGTGCCAGCTCACCGACAGATCTAGGTGGCTACACCTTC.

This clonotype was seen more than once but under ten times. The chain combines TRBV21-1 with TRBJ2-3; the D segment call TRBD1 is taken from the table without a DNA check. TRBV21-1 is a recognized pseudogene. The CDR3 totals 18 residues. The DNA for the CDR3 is TGTGCCAGCAGCAAAGTCGGGACAGGGGATCCATTGGCAGATACGCAGTATTTT. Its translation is CASSKVGTGDPLADTQYF.

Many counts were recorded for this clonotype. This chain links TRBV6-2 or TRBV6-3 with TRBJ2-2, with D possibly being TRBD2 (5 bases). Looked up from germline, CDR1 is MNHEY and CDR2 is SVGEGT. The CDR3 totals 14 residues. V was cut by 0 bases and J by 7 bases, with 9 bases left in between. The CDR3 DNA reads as TGTGCCAGCAGTTACTCTCCGGAGGTCGGGGAGCTGTTTTTT. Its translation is CASSYSPEVGELFF.

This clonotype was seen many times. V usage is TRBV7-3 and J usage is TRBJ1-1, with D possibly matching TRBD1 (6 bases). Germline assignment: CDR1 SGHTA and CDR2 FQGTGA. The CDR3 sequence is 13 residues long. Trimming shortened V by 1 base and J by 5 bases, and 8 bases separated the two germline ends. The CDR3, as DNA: TGTGCCAGCAGCTTAAGGGGGGCGACTGAAGCTTTCTTT. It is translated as CASSLRGATEAFF.

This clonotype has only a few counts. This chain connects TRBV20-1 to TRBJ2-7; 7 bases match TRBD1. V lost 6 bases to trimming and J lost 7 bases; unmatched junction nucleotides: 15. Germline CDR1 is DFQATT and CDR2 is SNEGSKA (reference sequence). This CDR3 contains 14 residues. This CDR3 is CSAVHPQGLGEQYF. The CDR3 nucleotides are TGCAGTGCCGTACATCCACAGGGGCTGGGGGAGCAGTACTTC.

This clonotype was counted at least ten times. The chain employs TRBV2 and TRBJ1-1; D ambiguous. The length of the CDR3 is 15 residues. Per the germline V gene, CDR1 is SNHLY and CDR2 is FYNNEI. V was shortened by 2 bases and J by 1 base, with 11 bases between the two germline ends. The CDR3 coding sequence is TGTGCCAGCAGTGAAAGGGCAGGAGGGAACACTGAAGCTTTCTTT. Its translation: CASSERAGGNTEAFF.

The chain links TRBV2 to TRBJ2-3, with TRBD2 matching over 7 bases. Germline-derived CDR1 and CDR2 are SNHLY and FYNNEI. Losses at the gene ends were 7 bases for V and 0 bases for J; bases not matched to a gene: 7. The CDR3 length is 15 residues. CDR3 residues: CASTRDYLSTDTQYF. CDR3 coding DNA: TGTGCCAGCACCAGGGACTACCTAAGCACAGATACGCAGTATTTT.

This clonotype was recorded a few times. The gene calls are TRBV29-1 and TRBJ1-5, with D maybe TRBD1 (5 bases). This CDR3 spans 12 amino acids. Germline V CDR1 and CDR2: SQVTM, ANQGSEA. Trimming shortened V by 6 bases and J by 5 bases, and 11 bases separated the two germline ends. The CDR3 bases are TGCAGCGTGCAGGGTCCGGATCAGCCCCAGCATTTT. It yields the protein CSVQGPDQPQHF.

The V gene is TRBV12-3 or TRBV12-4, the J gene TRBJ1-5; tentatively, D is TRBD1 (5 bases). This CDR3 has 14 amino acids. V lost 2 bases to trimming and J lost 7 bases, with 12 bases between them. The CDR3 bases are TGTGCCAGCAGTTTAAGGCGGGCAGGGCAGCCCCAGCATTTT. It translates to CASSLRRAGQPQHF.